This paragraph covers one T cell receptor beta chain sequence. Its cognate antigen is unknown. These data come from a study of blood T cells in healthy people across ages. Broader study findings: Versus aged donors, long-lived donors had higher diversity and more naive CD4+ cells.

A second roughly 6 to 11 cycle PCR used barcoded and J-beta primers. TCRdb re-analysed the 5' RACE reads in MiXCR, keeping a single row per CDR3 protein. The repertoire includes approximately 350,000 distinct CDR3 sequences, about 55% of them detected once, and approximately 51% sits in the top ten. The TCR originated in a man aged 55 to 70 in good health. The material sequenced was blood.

CDR3 nucleotide sequence: TGTGCCAGCAGCTTAGGAATCCAGGGGGCTGGGGAAAAACTGTTTTTT. Translating it yields CASSLGIQGAGEKLFF. The J gene is TRBJ1-4, the V gene TRBV11-2, with 8 positions matching TRBD1. Germline assignment: CDR1 SGHAT and CDR2 FQNNGV. After removal of 1 base from V and 8 bases from J, the junction contained 9 bases not matched to a gene. The CDR3 spans 16 residues.